Listed here is a single TCR beta chain. The data originate from a study of blood T cell repertoires in COVID-19. For the study at large: Italy, Spain and the United States were the sources of the convalescent and acute COVID-19 samples. In each case, the material was cDNA or gDNA derived from T cells, B-cell-depleted T cells, or PBMCs.

V shed 8 bases, J shed 7 bases, and the junction held 6 bases outside the gene matches. Germline values: CDR1 SGHAT, CDR2 FQNNGV. The CDR3 is made up of 14 amino acids. Original methodology: From reference gene primer amplification, estimates of nucleated cell counts were derived. Sequencing was performed with immunoSEQ multiplex PCR; in TCRdb, only in-frame clones are kept and a portion is missing. That table furnishes V, J and clone size, whereas the DNA furnished D and trimming. The sample has around 26,000 clones; about 90% are singletons. This receptor was obtained from a man aged 70 or older with active COVID-19. Sequencing was performed on peripheral blood. The chain joins TRBV11-2 to TRBJ2-3, with TRBD2 matching over 13 bases. The CDR3, as DNA: TGTGCCAGCGGGGGACTAGCGGGGATATATACGCAGTATTTT. This codes for CASGGLAGIYTQYF.